One sample yielded the 19 T cell receptor beta chains listed below, sequenced in a study of blood T cells in healthy people across ages (dated by TCRdb to between 2014 and 2017). The receptor library was made with 5' RACE. Sequencing relied on an Illumina HiSeq 2500. The second PCR ran for roughly 7 to 11 cycles and used a J-beta primer mix along with a sample-barcoded 5' primer. TCRdb reprocessed the public reads (quality trimming at Q25 with fastp, clone calling with MiXCR) and kept in-frame beta chains. Rows with one shared CDR3 protein collapse into an entry with the most common genes and DNA. The sample has about 930,000 distinct CDR3 sequences on record, approximately 32% of them singletons. In total, the top ten clones hold approximately 10% of the sample. These data were also reused for a study on T cells of mothers and their children.

Sequenced sample: blood. These receptors all come from a middle-aged woman in good health.

The chain has TRBV27 and TRBJ1-2; D remains unclear. This CDR3 has 13 residues. CDR1 and CDR2 (germline): MNHEY, SMNVEV (reference sequence). The germline V and J ends were trimmed by 3 bases and 7 bases, with 12 bases remaining between them. For the CDR3, the DNA is TGTGCCAGCAGTTTCGGACTCAAGACTGGCTACACCTTC. As protein: CASSFGLKTGYTF.

This clonotype was counted between two and nine times. The chain combines TRBV6-2 or TRBV6-3 with TRBJ1-2; D remains unclear. V lost 5 bases to trimming and J lost 4 bases, with 23 bases between them. The CDR3 sequence is 17 residues long. Germline CDR1 is MNHEY and CDR2 is SVGEGT. The CDR3 loop is CASSAQAERARGYGYTF. CDR3 DNA sequence: TGTGCCAGCAGTGCACAAGCGGAGAGGGCCCGGGGCTATGGCTACACCTTC.

A few counts support this clonotype. The rearrangement joins TRBV4-2 to TRBJ2-5; 7 bases match TRBD1. The CDR3 has 15 residues. J was trimmed by 5 bases and V by 1 base; bases with no gene match: 7. Germline V gene sequence: CDR1 LGHNA, CDR2 YNFKEQ. The CDR3 coding sequence is TGTGCCAGCAGCCAAGGGGCTAGGGGGCCGGAGACCCAGTACTTC. It translates to CASSQGARGPETQYF.

This clonotype was recorded at least ten times. The chain joins TRBV7-9 to TRBJ2-7, with D perhaps matching TRBD2 (5 bases). Germline V gene sequence: CDR1 SEHNR, CDR2 FQNEAQ (reference sequence). The CDR3 has 13 amino acids. With 5 bases removed from V and 8 bases from J, the gap between germline ends came to 16 bases. The CDR3, as DNA: TGTGCCAGCAGCCGGGAACAGACTCCTCAGCAGTACTTC. Its translation is CASSREQTPQQYF.

Comment on this clonotype: Being one base from a much bigger clone, this may be a read error. V and J are TRBV29-1 and TRBJ2-5; D perhaps matches TRBD2 (7 bases). Germline V CDR1 and CDR2: SQVTM, ANQGSEA. Trimming cost V 3 bases and J 11 bases, with 19 bases left between them. This CDR3 spans 13 amino acids. CDR3 in amino acids: CSVEGRGASGQYF. The CDR3 nucleotides are TGCAGCGTTGAGGGACGGGGGGCGAGTGGGCAGTACTTC.

This clonotype was seen repeatedly, ten times or more. The genes are TRBV7-9 and TRBJ2-5; 7 positions match TRBD1. This CDR3 has 14 residues. Germline V gene data show CDR1 as SEHNR and CDR2 as FQNEAQ (reference sequence). J was trimmed by 1 base and V by 5 bases; bases with no gene match: 4. The CDR3 protein is CASSPTGRQETQYF. The CDR3 nucleotides read TGTGCCAGCAGCCCGACAGGGCGCCAAGAGACCCAGTACTTC. Full variable domain (rest looked up from reference TRBV7-9 and TRBJ2-5): DTGVSQNPRHKITKRGQNVTFRCDPISEHNRLYWYRQTLGQGPEFLTYFQNEAQLEKSRLLSDRFSAERPKGSFSTLEIQRTEQGDSAMYLCASSPTGRQETQYFGPGTRLLVL.

The chain has TRBV11-2 and TRBJ2-4; 8 bases fit TRBD2. Germline CDR1 and CDR2: SGHAT and FQNNGV. The CDR3 covers 17 residues. The junction had 15 bases not matched to a gene; V was cut back by 10 bases and J by 1 base. The CDR3: CATNGRATRQAKNIQYF. The DNA for the CDR3 is TGTGCCACAAACGGGAGGGCAACCCGGCAGGCCAAAAACATTCAGTACTTC.

The sample holds a few counts of this clonotype. A junction end diverges from the germline sequence, so it may reflect a read error. The chain combines TRBV28 with TRBJ2-3; possibly TRBD2 for D (7 bases). Germline V gene lookup returns CDR1 MDHEN and CDR2 SYDVKM. This CDR3 is built from 15 residues. The CDR3 sequence is CASSPWGGATGTQYF. As DNA, the CDR3 is TGTGCCAGCAGCCCCTGGGGGGGGGCCACAGGTACGCAGTATTTT.

This clonotype was found a few times. In DNA form, the CDR3 reads TGTGCCAGCAGTTTGAGGAGGTCAGTCTCCTATAATTCACCCCTCCACTTT. Its protein is CASSLRRSVSYNSPLHF. This rearrangement joins TRBV12-3 or TRBV12-4 to TRBJ1-6, with unresolved D. This CDR3 comprises 17 residues. The V end lost 3 bases, the J end lost 0 bases, and 12 bases lay between the germline ends.

This clonotype was observed many times. The rearrangement links TRBV14 to TRBJ2-7, with TRBD1 matching 9 bases. From germline, CDR1 is SGHDN and CDR2 FVKESK. This CDR3 has 15 residues. V shed 2 bases and J 4 bases; nucleotides not matched to a gene: 6. The CDR3 protein is CASSQPGTGSYEQYF. The CDR3 DNA reads as TGTGCCAGCAGCCAACCCGGGACAGGGTCGTACGAGCAGTACTTC.

The V and J genes are TRBV2 and TRBJ2-5; D possibly uses TRBD1 or TRBD2 (6 bases each). The V end was cut by 3 bases, the J end by 1 base, with 18 bases between. Germline V lookup: CDR1 SNHLY, CDR2 FYNNEI. This CDR3 contains 17 residues. Here the CDR3 reads CASSDNREALGQETQYF. Written as DNA, the CDR3 is TGTGCCAGCAGTGATAACAGGGAGGCTCTCGGCCAAGAGACCCAGTACTTC.

This clonotype was seen only a few times. V gene TRBV6-1 combines with J gene TRBJ2-2; D is possibly TRBD2 (5 bases). This CDR3 has 18 residues. Trimming took off 4 bases at V and 2 bases at J, with 20 bases between the two ends. CDR1 and CDR2 (germline): MNHNS, SASEGT. CDR3 region: CASSVERSKGTNTGELFF. The CDR3 coding sequence is TGTGCCAGCAGTGTTGAGCGGAGTAAAGGTACCAACACCGGGGAGCTGTTTTTT.

In the case of this clonotype: This may arise from a read error, as a much more abundant clone is one base away. This chain uses TRBV6-1 with TRBJ2-7, with 8 bases identical to TRBD1. Germline trimming cut 5 bases from V and 2 bases from J; bases unmatched to any gene: 17. Germline CDR1 and CDR2: MNHNS and SASEGT. This CDR3 has 18 amino acids. Written as DNA, the CDR3 is TGTGCCAGCAGTAGCCGGGACAGGACATCAACCCCTACCTACGAGCAGTACTTC. It is translated as CASSSRDRTSTPTYEQYF.

V usage is TRBV7-2 and J usage is TRBJ1-2; D perhaps matches TRBD1 (5 bases). The CDR3 is 15 residues long. In germline, CDR1 is SGHTA, CDR2 FQGNSA. Trimming shortened V by 0 bases and J by 4 bases, and 12 bases separated the two germline ends. The CDR3 loop reads CASSLAGGSRYGYTF. The CDR3 DNA follows: TGTGCCAGCAGCTTAGCGGGGGGGTCCCGCTATGGCTACACCTTC.

The chain recombines TRBV5-1 with TRBJ1-2, with 8 bases fitting TRBD1. The CDR3 is 14 amino acids. The J segment lost 5 bases and the V segment lost 4 bases, leaving 7 bases of the junction unmatched. Germline-derived CDR1 and CDR2 are SGHRS and YFSETQ. The CDR3 nucleotides read TGCGCCAGCAGCGGGGGACAGGTCTCATATGGCTACACCTTC. This codes for CASSGGQVSYGYTF.

This clonotype was detected ten times or more. The rearrangement links TRBV29-1 to TRBJ2-1; D is perhaps TRBD1 or TRBD2 (5 bases each). CDR1 is SQVTM and CDR2 is ANQGSEA in the germline V gene. Trimming left V 6 bases short and J 8 bases short, with 14 bases between. The CDR3 runs 12 residues. CDR3 coding DNA: TGCAGCGTGGGGGATGGGCGACATGAGCAGTTCTTC. As protein: CSVGDGRHEQFF.

The chain recombines TRBV5-1 with TRBJ1-6; 7 nucleotides agree with TRBD1. There are 15 residues in the CDR3. V lost 2 bases, J lost 10 bases, and 9 bases stayed unmatched. Germline V gene data show CDR1 as SGHRS and CDR2 as YFSETQ. CDR3 region: CASSFNLTGRSPLHF. The CDR3 nucleotides read TGCGCCAGCAGCTTCAATTTGACAGGGCGGTCACCCCTCCACTTT.

CDR3 in DNA: TGTGCCAGCAGCTTACGTGGAGGTGGGACCTATGGCTACACCTTC. Its translation: CASSLRGGGTYGYTF. This rearrangement joins TRBV11-2 to TRBJ1-2; a possible D gene is TRBD1 (5 bases). V was cut by 2 bases and J by 4 bases, with 14 bases left in between. Germline CDR1 and CDR2: SGHAT and FQNNGV. The CDR3 length is 15 residues.

This clonotype was recorded a few times. Germline and junction disagree at one end, which may indicate a read error. J is TRBJ1-1 and V is TRBV4-2; D not resolved. Germline CDR1 and CDR2: LGHNA and YNFKEQ. The CDR3 covers 14 residues. The DNA of the CDR3 is TGCGCCAGCAGCCAAGATTTGGGGAACACTGAAGCTTTCTTT. Translation gives CASSQDLGNTEAFF.